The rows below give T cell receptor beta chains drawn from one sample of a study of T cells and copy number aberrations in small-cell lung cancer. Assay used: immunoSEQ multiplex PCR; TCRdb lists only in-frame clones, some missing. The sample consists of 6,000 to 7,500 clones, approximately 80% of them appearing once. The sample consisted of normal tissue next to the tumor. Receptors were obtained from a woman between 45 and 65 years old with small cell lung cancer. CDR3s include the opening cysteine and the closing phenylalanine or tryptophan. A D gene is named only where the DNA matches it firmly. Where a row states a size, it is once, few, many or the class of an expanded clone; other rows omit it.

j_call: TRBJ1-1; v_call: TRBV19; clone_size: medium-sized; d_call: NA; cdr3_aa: CASSYTLNTEAFF; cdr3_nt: TGTGCCAGTAGTTACACATTGAACACTGAAGCTTTCTTT
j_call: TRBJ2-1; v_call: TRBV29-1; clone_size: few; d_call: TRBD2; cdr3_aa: CSVATSEYNEQFF; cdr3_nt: TGCAGCGTGGCAACTAGCGAATACAATGAGCAGTTCTTC
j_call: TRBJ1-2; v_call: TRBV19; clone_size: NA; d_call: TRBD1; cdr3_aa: CASSIKGAPNYGYTF; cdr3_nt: TGTGCCAGTAGTATAAAGGGGGCACCCAACTATGGCTATACCTTC
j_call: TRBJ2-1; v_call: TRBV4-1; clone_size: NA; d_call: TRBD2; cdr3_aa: CASSPHPLGERELDEQFF; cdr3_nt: TGCGCCAGCAGCCCACACCCCCTTGGGGAGCGGGAGCTGGATGAGCAGTTCTTC
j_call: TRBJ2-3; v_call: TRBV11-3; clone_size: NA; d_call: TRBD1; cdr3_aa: CASSTRTGTSTDTQYF; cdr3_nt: TGTGCCAGCAGCACCCGGACAGGTACTAGCACAGATACGCAGTATTTT
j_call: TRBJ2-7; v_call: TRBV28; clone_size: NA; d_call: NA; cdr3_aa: CASGTSYEQYF; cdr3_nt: TGTGCCAGTGGGACATCATACGAGCAGTACTTC
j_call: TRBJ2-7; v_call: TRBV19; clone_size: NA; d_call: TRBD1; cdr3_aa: CASSIETGLSYEQYF; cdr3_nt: TGTGCCAGTAGTATTGAGACAGGGCTTTCCTACGAGCAGTACTTC
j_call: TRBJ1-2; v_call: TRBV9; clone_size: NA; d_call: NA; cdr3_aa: CASSPTTAANYGYTF; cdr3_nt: TGTGCCAGCAGCCCTACGACAGCAGCTAACTATGGCTACACCTTC
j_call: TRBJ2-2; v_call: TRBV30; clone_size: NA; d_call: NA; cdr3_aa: CAWSVSGARNGELFF; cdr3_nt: TGTGCCTGGAGTGTATCGGGAGCAAGGAACGGGGAGCTGTTTTTT
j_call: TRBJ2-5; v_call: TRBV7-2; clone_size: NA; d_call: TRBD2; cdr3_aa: CASSPGALAGARETQYF; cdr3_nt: TGTGCCAGCAGCCCCGGGGCACTAGCGGGAGCTCGGGAGACCCAGTACTTC